This TCR beta chain emerged from a study of T-cell memory formation after mild COVID-19. The overall study: Largely donor-specific sequence clusters came from a couple of donors. Study-level results: Second-wave clones peaking on day 37 lacked confirmed SARS-CoV-2 specificity.

Trimming removed 4 bases at V and 7 bases at J, with 13 bases between. Germline CDR1 reads SGHTA; CDR2 reads FQGNSA. The CDR3 spans 13 residues. This clonotype was observed a handful of times. Its antigen is not identified. MiXCR, applied by TCRdb to the 5' RACE reads, yields one record per CDR3 protein. The repertoire holds more than 300,000 distinct CDR3 sequences, with 14% as singletons. This receptor was taken from a young man who had mild COVID-19 (a few samples of this study predate the infection). Cell type and time point are not known. This chain links TRBV7-2 with TRBJ2-5; TRBD1 or TRBD2 may be the D gene (5 bases each). Sequencing was done on a sample of PBMCs or a T cell subset sorted from them (not recorded which). The CDR3 is CASSSGGPATQYF. The CDR3 DNA follows: TGTGCCAGCAGCTCTGGGGGTCCGGCGACCCAGTACTTC.